Presented here are 24 T cell receptor beta chains from one specimen sequenced in a study of blood T cell repertoires in COVID-19. This table comes from immunoSEQ multiplex PCR, and its TCRdb copy is limited to in-frame clones, with some not included. The sample records about 300,000 clones, roughly 86% being singletons. The sequencing sample was made of peripheral blood. The receptors here all came from a woman in her forties or fifties with acute or convalescent COVID-19.

The rearrangement uses TRBV13 and TRBJ2-7; D perhaps matches TRBD2 (6 bases). The CDR3 is 18 residues long. Germline V gene data show CDR1 as PRHDT and CDR2 as FYEKMQ (reference sequence). V was cut by 4 bases and J by 2 bases, with 24 bases left in between. In nucleotides, the CDR3 is TGTGCCAGCAGCTCCCGGTCGCGCGGGACCTCCGGCACCTACGAGCAGTACTTC. Translated, it gives CASSSRSRGTSGTYEQYF.

This rearrangement joins TRBV28 to TRBJ2-7, with TRBD2 matching over 7 bases. This CDR3 is built from 16 residues. V lost 3 bases and J lost 10; bases outside the gene matches: 18. Per germline, CDR1 MDHEN and CDR2 SYDVKM. CDR3 amino acids: CASSFPFVGGRDKQYF. Written as DNA, the CDR3 is TGTGCCAGCAGTTTTCCGTTTGTGGGAGGGCGGGATAAACAGTACTTC.

The table lists this clone with a few counts. The rearrangement joins TRBV18 to TRBJ2-3, with 7 bases identical to TRBD1. The CDR3 covers 15 residues. Trimming at V came to 5 bases and at J to 6 bases, leaving 11 bases not matched to a gene. Germline assignment: CDR1 KGHSH and CDR2 LQKENI. The CDR3 nucleotides are TGTGCCAGCTCATATAGGACAGGTGCATATGATACGCAGTATTTT. It translates to CASSYRTGAYDTQYF.

The chain is built from TRBV2 and TRBJ2-1, with D possibly being TRBD1 (6 bases). Trimming removed 7 bases from V and 0 bases from J, with 13 bases in between. Germline V lookup: CDR1 SNHLY, CDR2 FYNNEI. The CDR3 runs to 15 residues. The CDR3 loop is CASNLQGSSYNEQFF. In DNA form, the CDR3 reads TGTGCCAGCAACCTCCAGGGGAGCTCCTACAATGAGCAGTTCTTC.

The chain uses TRBV5-1 and TRBJ2-7, with TRBD1 matching 10 bases. CDR1 and CDR2 from the germline V gene are SGHRS and YFSETQ. The V gene end was trimmed by 3 bases and the J gene end by 2 bases; junction bases not matched to a gene: 5. CDR3 size: 15 residues. The CDR3 loop reads CASSYRDRGTYEQYF. The DNA for the CDR3 is TGCGCCAGCAGCTACCGGGACAGGGGTACCTACGAGCAGTACTTC.

J is TRBJ2-3 and V is TRBV28, with 8 positions matching TRBD2. Germline V lookup: CDR1 MDHEN, CDR2 SYDVKM. There are 15 residues in the CDR3. J was trimmed by 4 bases and V by 2 bases; bases with no gene match: 5. The CDR3 DNA follows: TGTGCCAGCAGTTTAGGCGGGACTAGTGCAGATACGCAGTATTTT. It codes for CASSLGGTSADTQYF.

The chain employs TRBV7-2 and TRBJ2-1, with 9 bases identical to TRBD2. The CDR3 sequence is 14 residues long. Germline lookup yields CDR1 SGHTA and CDR2 FQGNSA. V lost 6 bases and J lost 5; bases outside the gene matches: 5. CDR3 sequence: CASRSGRHHNEQFF. Written as DNA, the CDR3 is TGTGCCAGCAGGAGCGGGAGGCATCACAATGAGCAGTTCTTC.

The rearrangement uses TRBV18 and TRBJ2-7, with 7 bases that match TRBD2. Looked up from germline, CDR1 is KGHSH and CDR2 is LQKENI. The ends lost 1 base at V and 4 bases at J; junction bases unmatched: 10. The CDR3 is 16 amino acids. The CDR3 sequence is CASSPRSGGGIYEQYF. The CDR3, as DNA: TGTGCCAGCTCACCACGGTCGGGAGGAGGTATATACGAGCAGTACTTC.

This chain connects TRBV12-3 or TRBV12-4 to TRBJ2-5, with D possibly matching TRBD1 (6 bases). With 3 bases removed from V and 7 bases from J, the gap between germline ends came to 12 bases. There are 13 residues in the CDR3. This CDR3 is CASSFQGSGTQYF. DNA for the CDR3: TGTGCCAGCAGTTTCCAGGGGTCGGGGACCCAGTACTTC.

This chain joins TRBV29-1 and TRBJ2-1, with TRBD2 identical over 7 bases. The CDR3 has 14 amino acids. The germline V gene encodes CDR1 SQVTM and CDR2 ANQGSEA. V lost 6 bases, J lost 9 bases, and 14 bases stayed unmatched. The CDR3: CSVEPNGRPGEQFF. The DNA of the CDR3 is TGCAGCGTGGAACCCAACGGGAGGCCGGGTGAGCAGTTCTTC.

This clone was recorded a few times. The chain recombines TRBV5-5 with TRBJ2-5; D ambiguous. With 1 base removed from V and 2 bases from J, the gap between germline ends came to 12 bases. The CDR3 consists of 15 residues. In germline, CDR1 is SGHKS, CDR2 YYEKEE (reference sequence). DNA of the CDR3: TGTGCCAGCAGCTTGCCGCAGGCGTGGCAAGAGACCCAGTACTTC. Protein sequence: CASSLPQAWQETQYF.

For the CDR3, the DNA is TGTGCCACCAGTGGTGGAGGAAATGAAAAACTGTTTTTT. The encoded protein is CATSGGGNEKLFF. V is TRBV24-1 and J is TRBJ1-4; D is unresolved. The V gene's germline CDR1 is KGHDR and CDR2 SFDVKD. This CDR3 contains 13 residues. V lost 5 bases to trimming and J lost 5 bases, with 8 bases between them.

Comment on this clone: Sequence at one end of the junction differs from germline and may be a read error. Here the CDR3 DNA reads TGTGCCAGCAGCTTGGGGGGACAAACCCCAATCAACTTC. Translated, it gives CASSLGGQTPINF. The chain combines TRBV5-4 with TRBJ2-7, with a weak D call TRBD1 (6 bases). The germline V gene has CDR1 SGHNT and CDR2 YYREEE (reference sequence). This CDR3 region has 13 residues.

The chain uses TRBV5-1 and TRBJ1-2; D is possibly TRBD1 (6 bases). This CDR3 region has 16 residues. Trimming took 4 bases from V and 8 from J, leaving 24 bases between them. Per the germline V gene, CDR1 is SGHRS and CDR2 is YFSETQ. The CDR3 DNA is TGCGCCAGCAGCCGGACAGTCCCCACCCTAACTATCGGCTACACCTTC. This translates into CASSRTVPTLTIGYTF.

V usage is TRBV2 and J usage is TRBJ2-1, with 10 bases that match TRBD1. CDR1 and CDR2 (germline): SNHLY, FYNNEI. Trimming cost V 0 bases and J 10 bases; bases outside gene matches: 6. This CDR3 region has 15 residues. CDR3 nucleotides: TGTGCCAGCAGTGAAGCGGGACAGGGGTCCCTAGAGCAGTTCTTC. Translated, it gives CASSEAGQGSLEQFF.

This clone was seen only a few times. V and J are TRBV5-1 and TRBJ1-5; D not resolved. Trimming left V 4 bases short and J 2 bases short, with 10 bases between. Germline values: CDR1 SGHRS, CDR2 YFSETQ. CDR3 length equals 14 residues. CDR3 sequence (DNA): TGCGCCAGCAGCCCACACATGGGCAATCAGCCCCAGCATTTT. Protein product: CASSPHMGNQPQHF.

The V call is TRBV4-3, the J call TRBJ2-7; 9 bases agree with TRBD2. Trimming at V came to 0 bases and at J to 3 bases, leaving 6 bases not matched to a gene. Germline V gene data show CDR1 as LGHNA and CDR2 as YSLEER. The CDR3 spans 16 residues. CDR3 sequence (DNA): TGCGCCAGCAGCCAAGATACGAGGACTAGCGACTACGAGCAGTACTTC. Protein: CASSQDTRTSDYEQYF.

The gene calls are TRBV27 and TRBJ2-7; TRBD1 matches 8 bases. In germline, CDR1 is MNHEY, CDR2 SMNVEV (reference sequence). With 3 bases clipped from V and 6 bases from J, the junction kept 7 bases outside the gene matches. This CDR3 has 14 amino acids. CDR3 bases: TGTGCCAGCAGTTTTCAAGGACAGGGCCCCGAGCAGTACTTC. Amino acid sequence: CASSFQGQGPEQYF.

The rearrangement joins TRBV29-1 to TRBJ1-1; no firm D call. The length of the CDR3 is 14 residues. Trimming removed 5 bases at V and 0 bases at J, with 13 bases between. In germline, CDR1 is SQVTM, CDR2 ANQGSEA. CDR3 region: CSVFPFTLNTEAFF. The CDR3 DNA follows: TGCAGCGTTTTTCCTTTCACATTGAACACTGAAGCTTTCTTT.

This chain connects TRBV7-8 to TRBJ2-3; 7 nucleotides agree with TRBD2. The germline V gene has CDR1 SGHVS and CDR2 FQNEAQ. This CDR3 has 19 residues. Losses at the gene ends were 1 base for V and 0 bases for J; bases not matched to a gene: 13. CDR3 loop: CASSLVPAGWVTSTDTQYF. CDR3 nucleotide sequence: TGTGCCAGCAGCTTAGTGCCAGCGGGGTGGGTAACGAGCACAGATACGCAGTATTTT.

This clone was picked up one time. This chain links TRBV5-4 with TRBJ2-2, with TRBD1 identical over 9 bases. CDR3 size: 15 residues. The ends lost 5 bases at V and 1 base at J; junction bases unmatched: 3. From germline, CDR1 is SGHNT and CDR2 YYREEE (reference sequence). The CDR3 DNA sequence: TGTGCCAGCAGTTCGGACAGGGGGAACACCGGGGAGCTGTTTTTT. Translated: CASSSDRGNTGELFF. The whole variable domain, filled in from reference TRBV5-4 and TRBJ2-2, reads ETGVTQSPTHLIKTRGQQVTLRCSSQSGHNTVSWYQQALGQGPQFIFQYYREEENGRGNFPPRFSGLQFPNYSSELNVNALELDDSALYLCASSSDRGNTGELFFGEGSRLTVL.

The rearrangement links TRBV24-1 to TRBJ2-6, with D possibly matching TRBD1 (6 bases). V shed 3 bases and J shed 0 bases, with 14 bases lying between them. CDR1 and CDR2 from the germline V gene are KGHDR and SFDVKD. The CDR3 has 18 residues. CDR3 nucleotides: TGTGCCACCAGTGATGCGGCTGGGACACACTCTGGGGCCAACGTCCTGACTTTC. It codes for CATSDAAGTHSGANVLTF.

The chain couples TRBV2 to TRBJ2-7, with 14 nucleotides matching TRBD2. The V gene end was trimmed by 4 bases and the J gene end by 1 base; junction bases not matched to a gene: 0. Looked up from germline, CDR1 is SNHLY and CDR2 is FYNNEI. The CDR3 has 15 amino acids. The CDR3 nucleotides read TGTGCCAGCAGTGGGACTAGCGGGAGGTCCTACGAGCAGTACTTC. This encodes CASSGTSGRSYEQYF. The full variable domain, completed using reference TRBV2 and TRBJ2-7, is EPEVTQTPSHQVTQMGQEVILRCVPISNHLYFYWYRQILGQKVEFLVSFYNNEISEKSEIFDDQFSVERPDGSNFTLKIRSTKLEDSAMYFCASSGTSGRSYEQYFGPGTRLTVT.

The chain uses TRBV11-2 and TRBJ2-1; 7 bases align to TRBD2. Unmatched junction bases numbered 8, after V lost 5 bases and J lost 4 bases. The germline CDR1 and CDR2 sequences are SGHAT and FQNNGV. The CDR3 covers 15 residues. The CDR3 nucleotides are TGTGCCAGCAGCCCTTCTAGCGGTCCATACAATGAGCAGTTCTTC. It yields the protein CASSPSSGPYNEQFF.